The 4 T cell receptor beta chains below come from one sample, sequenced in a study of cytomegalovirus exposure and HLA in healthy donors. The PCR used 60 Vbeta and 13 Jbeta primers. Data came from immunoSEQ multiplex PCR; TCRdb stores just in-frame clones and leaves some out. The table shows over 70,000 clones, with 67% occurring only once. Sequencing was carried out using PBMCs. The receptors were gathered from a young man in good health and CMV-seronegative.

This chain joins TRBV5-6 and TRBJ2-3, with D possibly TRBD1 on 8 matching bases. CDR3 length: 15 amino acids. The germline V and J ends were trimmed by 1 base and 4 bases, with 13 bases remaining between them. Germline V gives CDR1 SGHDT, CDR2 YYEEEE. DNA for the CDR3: TGTGCCAGCAGCTTGAGGACAGGGAGGGCAGATACGCAGTATTTT. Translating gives CASSLRTGRADTQYF.

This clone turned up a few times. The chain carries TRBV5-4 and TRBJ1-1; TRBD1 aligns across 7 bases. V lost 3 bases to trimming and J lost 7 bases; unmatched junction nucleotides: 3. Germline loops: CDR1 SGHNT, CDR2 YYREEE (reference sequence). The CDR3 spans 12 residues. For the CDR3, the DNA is TGTGCCAGCAGCTCGACAGGGAGTGAAGCTTTCTTT. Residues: CASSSTGSEAFF.

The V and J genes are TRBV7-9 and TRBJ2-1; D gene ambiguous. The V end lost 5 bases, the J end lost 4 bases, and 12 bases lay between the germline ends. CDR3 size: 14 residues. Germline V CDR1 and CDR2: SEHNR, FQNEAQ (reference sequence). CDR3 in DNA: TGTGCCAGCAGCCCGCGACTTCCTTACAATGAGCAGTTCTTC. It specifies CASSPRLPYNEQFF. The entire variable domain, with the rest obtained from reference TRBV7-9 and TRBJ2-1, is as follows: DTGVSQNPRHKITKRGQNVTFRCDPISEHNRLYWYRQTLGQGPEFLTYFQNEAQLEKSRLLSDRFSAERPKGSFSTLEIQRTEQGDSAMYLCASSPRLPYNEQFFGPGTRLTVL.

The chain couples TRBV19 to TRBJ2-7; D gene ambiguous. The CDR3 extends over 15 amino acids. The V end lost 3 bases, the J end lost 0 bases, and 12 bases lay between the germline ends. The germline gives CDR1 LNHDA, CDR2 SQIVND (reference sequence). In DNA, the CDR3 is TGTGCCAGTAGTATCTTCACGGGTCCCTCCTACGAGCAGTACTTC. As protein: CASSIFTGPSYEQYF.